This TCR beta chain was retrieved from a study of Graves' ophthalmopathy and Graves' hyperthyroidism. Study outcomes and limitations: Using 13 signatures, a model distinguished ophthalmopathy from stable hyperthyroidism, reaching about 90% sensitivity and about 81% specificity. The model's ophthalmopathy progression predictions had approximately 69% sensitivity and less than 75% specificity.

Those donors who had ophthalmopathy presented with moderate-to-severe activity, a CAS of ≥3, a NOSPECS of ≥4 and a duration under 3 months. On this clonotype: Its antigen is unidentified.

V shed 0 bases and J shed 2 bases, with 13 bases lying between them. Germline CDR1 is LNHDA and CDR2 is SQIVND (reference sequence). The length of the CDR3 is 16 residues. For repertoire sequencing, the TCR beta CDR3 regions were amplified from RNA transcripts. Second-round multiplex PCR came after a first-round RT-PCR that employed HTBI primers. TCRdb independently ran MiXCR on the multiplex PCR reads; one entry per CDR3 protein. The table has hundreds of thousands of distinct CDR3 sequences, 35% to 50% seen once. The chain combines TRBV19 with TRBJ1-2, with D unresolved. The receptor was isolated from an adult man with Graves' ophthalmopathy. The source material was peripheral blood. The CDR3 DNA is TGTGCCAGTAGTATAGATCTCGGCCTGAGGAACTATGGCTACACCTTC. Its protein is CASSIDLGLRNYGYTF.